This TCR beta chain was sequenced for a study of blood T cell repertoires in COVID-19. Study-wide background: Samples came from the United States, Italy and Spain, spanning acute and convalescent COVID-19. PBMCs, B-cell-depleted T cells, or T cells were the source of the cDNA or gDNA that made up the material.

Germline CDR1 reads DFQATT; CDR2 reads SNEGSKA (reference sequence). The CDR3 extends over 10 amino acids. V dropped 5 bases and J dropped 8 bases, with 9 bases sitting between them. Original processing notes: Nucleated cell number was recorded as an estimate derived from reference gene primer amplification. Assay: immunoSEQ multiplex PCR; the TCRdb copy retains only in-frame clones and omits some. V, J and clone size derive from that table, while D and trimming were established from the DNA sequence. Of around 60,000 clones listed, approximately 80% were seen once; the top ten hold 25% to 40%. This TCR was sampled from a human donor in a cohort sampled during active COVID-19. The sequenced sample consisted of peripheral blood. V is TRBV20-1 and J is TRBJ1-2; D may be TRBD1 (5 bases). The CDR3 DNA follows: TGCAGTGCTCAGGGATACGGCTACACCTTC. This codes for CSAQGYGYTF.